The 27 T cell receptor beta chains given below trace back to one sample, sequenced in a study of cytomegalovirus exposure and HLA in healthy donors. Primers for the PCR totalled 60 Vbeta and 13 Jbeta. Data came from immunoSEQ multiplex PCR; TCRdb stores just in-frame clones and leaves some out. This sample has about 150,000 clones, with roughly 80% found just once. The sequencing input was PBMCs. These receptors originate from a woman between 40 and 55 years old in good health and CMV-seropositive.

With regard to this clone: The junction and the germline gene differ at one end; a read error may be behind it. V gene TRBV7-9 combines with J gene TRBJ1-2; D is undetermined. Germline CDR1 is SEHNR and CDR2 is FQNEAQ (reference sequence). This CDR3 spans 12 amino acids. The CDR3 sequence is CSSSGGSYGYTF. The CDR3 nucleotides read TGTTCCAGCAGCGGAGGGTCCTATGGCTACACCTTC.

The chain has TRBV27 and TRBJ2-2, with 7 bases lining up with TRBD2. CDR3 length equals 13 residues. Germline trimming cut 5 bases from V and 9 bases from J; bases unmatched to any gene: 6. Per germline, CDR1 MNHEY and CDR2 SMNVEV (reference sequence). In DNA, the CDR3 is TGTGCCAGCAGTCTTCGACTAGCTAGGGAGCTGTTTTTT. It encodes CASSLRLARELFF.

V is TRBV6-5 and J is TRBJ1-5, with D possibly TRBD1 on 5 matching bases. V lost 0 bases and J lost 5, with 11 bases in between. Germline values: CDR1 MNHEY, CDR2 SVGAGI. The CDR3 contains 15 residues. CDR3 in DNA: TGTGCCAGCAGTTACTCCTCAGGGACTGATCAGCCCCAGCATTTT. Translation: CASSYSSGTDQPQHF.

The chain recombines TRBV5-1 with TRBJ2-7; D remains unclear. V gave up 5 bases and J gave up 3 bases, with 12 bases separating them. CDR1 and CDR2 (germline): SGHRS, YFSETQ. The CDR3 runs 13 residues. CDR3 coding DNA: TGCGCCAGCAGTACGGTAAACGACTACGAGCAGTACTTC. Amino acids: CASSTVNDYEQYF.

The chain has TRBV28 and TRBJ1-1; 8 nucleotides match TRBD1. V lost 5 bases and J lost 0; bases outside the gene matches: 8. CDR1 and CDR2 from the germline V gene are MDHEN and SYDVKM. CDR3 size: 16 residues. CDR3 in DNA: TGTGCCAGCAGTCTTGGGACAGGCCCTATGAACACTGAAGCTTTCTTT. This codes for CASSLGTGPMNTEAFF.

The chain joins TRBV5-1 to TRBJ2-3; D may be TRBD1 (5 bases). The CDR3 totals 16 residues. The ends were cut back, 1 base at V and 2 bases at J, with 14 bases in the middle. From germline, CDR1 is SGHRS and CDR2 YFSETQ. The CDR3 sequence: CASSLNQQVPTDTQYF. The CDR3 DNA sequence: TGCGCCAGCAGCTTGAACCAACAGGTTCCCACAGATACGCAGTATTTT.

In DNA form, the CDR3 reads TGTGCCAGTAGAGGGACAGGGGTAGGTCAGCCCCAGCATTTT. Residues: CASRGTGVGQPQHF. This sequence joins TRBV19 and TRBJ1-5; 10 positions match TRBD1. The CDR3 totals 14 residues. Germline loops: CDR1 LNHDA, CDR2 SQIVND (reference sequence). Trimming removed 6 bases from V and 6 bases from J; junction bases left unmatched: 5.

This chain joins TRBV6-1 and TRBJ2-1; 11 bases align to TRBD2. This CDR3 is 15 amino acids long. The junction had 6 bases not matched to a gene; V was cut back by 3 bases and J by 8 bases. Germline V gene data show CDR1 as MNHNS and CDR2 as SASEGT. In nucleotides, the CDR3 is TGTGCCAGCAGTGAGGTAGCGGGGGGGCGGGATGAGCAGTTCTTC. The encoded protein is CASSEVAGGRDEQFF.

V gene TRBV6-1 combines with J gene TRBJ1-4; 10 bases map to TRBD1. Germline CDR1 is MNHNS and CDR2 is SASEGT. This CDR3 is built from 14 residues. V dropped 5 bases and J dropped 8; count of bases not matched to a gene: 5. In DNA, the CDR3 is TGTGCCAGCAGTCCCGGGACAGGGGTGGAAAAACTGTTTTTT. It translates to CASSPGTGVEKLFF.

This chain uses TRBV2 with TRBJ1-3, with D uncertain. V was clipped by 6 bases and J by 1 base, with 13 bases between them. The CDR3 is 15 residues long. Germline V gene data show CDR1 as SNHLY and CDR2 as FYNNEI. CDR3 loop: CASREGLGSGNTIYF. CDR3 bases: TGTGCCAGCAGGGAGGGCCTTGGTTCTGGAAACACCATATATTTT.

This chain uses TRBV9 with TRBJ1-2, with a possible D match to TRBD1 (6 bases). Germline V gene data show CDR1 as SGDLS and CDR2 as YYNGEE. V was clipped by 3 bases and J by 2 bases, with 14 bases between them. The CDR3 runs 15 residues. DNA of the CDR3: TGTGCCAGCAGCGGGGGGGGGCGCTTGAACTATGGCTACACCTTC. It codes for CASSGGGRLNYGYTF.

A few counts support this clone. The CDR3 DNA reads as TGTGCCAGCAGCAGTACAGGGGGCGAGGTTGCTTTCTTT. Translating it yields CASSSTGGEVAFF. The chain joins TRBV7-3 to TRBJ1-1; 9 bases are shared with TRBD1. This CDR3 spans 13 amino acids. The ends lost 5 bases at V and 11 bases at J; junction bases unmatched: 9. CDR1 SGHTA and CDR2 FQGTGA come from the germline V gene.

This sequence joins TRBV27 and TRBJ1-2, with 7 bases lining up with TRBD1. Germline-derived CDR1 and CDR2 are MNHEY and SMNVEV (reference sequence). CDR3 length: 11 residues. The J segment lost 14 bases and the V segment lost 5 bases, leaving 8 bases of the junction unmatched. CDR3 in amino acids: CASSKATGRTF. The DNA for the CDR3 is TGTGCCAGCAGTAAAGCGACAGGGCGTACCTTC.

This clone was counted once. The sample contains more than one DNA sequence encoding this CDR3. The V and J genes are TRBV5-4 and TRBJ2-7; possibly TRBD2 for D (5 bases). This CDR3 has 13 residues. From germline, CDR1 is SGHNT and CDR2 YYREEE (reference sequence). Trimming shortened V by 0 bases and J by 3 bases, and 7 bases separated the two germline ends. CDR3 DNA sequence: TGTGCCAGCAGCTTGGCCGGGGTCTACGAGCAGTACTTC. The encoded protein is CASSLAGVYEQYF.

Concerning this clone itself: The same CDR3 is also encoded by other DNA sequences in this sample. The rearrangement joins TRBV5-1 to TRBJ2-5; no clear D. V lost 1 base to trimming and J lost 2 bases, with 24 bases between them. The CDR3 length is 19 residues. Germline V lookup: CDR1 SGHRS, CDR2 YFSETQ. The CDR3 nucleotides are TGCGCCAGCAGCTTGTCCGAGCTGTCGTTCAAATTACTACAAGAGACCCAGTACTTC. Protein sequence: CASSLSELSFKLLQETQYF.

The rearrangement joins TRBV6-1 to TRBJ2-7; a possible D gene is TRBD2 (6 bases). The CDR3 extends over 13 amino acids. Germline V gene lookup returns CDR1 MNHNS and CDR2 SASEGT. Trimming removed 6 bases from V and 2 bases from J, with 11 bases in between. CDR3 residues: CASSVSGAYEQYF. The CDR3 DNA follows: TGTGCCAGCAGCGTCTCGGGGGCCTACGAGCAGTACTTC.

This clone was counted a single time. The chain has TRBV9 and TRBJ2-7, with D possibly matching TRBD2 (5 bases). The V end was cut by 4 bases, the J end by 2 bases, with 10 bases between. This CDR3 has 13 residues. Germline-derived CDR1 and CDR2 are SGDLS and YYNGEE. The CDR3 DNA sequence: TGTGCCAGCAGCCCCGGGGAAGCCTACGAGCAGTACTTC. It is translated as CASSPGEAYEQYF. Looking up the rest from reference TRBV9 and TRBJ2-7 gives the full variable domain: DSGVTQTPKHLITATGQRVTLRCSPRSGDLSVYWYQQSLDQGLQFLIQYYNGEERAKGNILERFSAQQFPDLHSELNLSSLELGDSALYFCASSPGEAYEQYFGPGTRLTVT.

This rearrangement joins TRBV10-3 to TRBJ2-5; 12 bases map to TRBD2. This CDR3 contains 18 residues. The germline V gene has CDR1 ENHRY and CDR2 SYGVKD. V was clipped by 2 bases and J by 4 bases; unmatched bases: 11. CDR3 sequence: CAISERTSGDVSGETQYF. The CDR3 DNA reads as TGTGCCATCAGTGAGAGGACTAGCGGGGATGTTTCGGGAGAGACCCAGTACTTC.

V is TRBV11-3 and J is TRBJ2-1; D gene uncertain. V was pared by 5 bases and J by 5 bases, with 7 bases between. Germline CDR1 SGHNT, CDR2 YENEEA. The CDR3 runs 12 residues. The CDR3 bases are TGTGCCAGCAGCGACTGGAACAATGAGCAGTTCTTC. Protein product: CASSDWNNEQFF. The full variable domain, completed using reference TRBV11-3 and TRBJ2-1, is EAGVVQSPRYKIIEKKQPVAFWCNPISGHNTLYWYLQNLGQGPELLIRYENEEAVDDSQLPKDRFSAERLKGVDSTLKIQPAELGDSAVYLCASSDWNNEQFFGPGTRLTVL.

The gene calls are TRBV5-4 and TRBJ2-5; D unresolved. The J call may be in error: the DNA end matches TRBJ2-7 better. The CDR3 loop spans 15 amino acids. Per the germline V gene, CDR1 is SGHNT and CDR2 is YYREEE (reference sequence). CDR3 region: CASSPFSTNSYEQYF. For the CDR3, the DNA is TGTGCCAGCAGCCCCTTTTCTACCAACTCCTACGAGCAGTACTTC.

The CDR3 loop is CASSQSGNGYTF. The CDR3 nucleotides are TGTGCCAGCAGTCAATCAGGAAATGGCTACACCTTC. The V and J genes are TRBV28 and TRBJ1-2; D gene ambiguous. V shed 5 bases and J shed 6 bases, with 10 bases lying between them. Germline CDR1 is MDHEN and CDR2 is SYDVKM. The CDR3 has 12 amino acids.

The chain recombines TRBV21-1 with TRBJ2-7; the table's D call, TRBD2, was not checked against the DNA. TRBV21-1 is described as a pseudogene. This CDR3 spans 16 amino acids. In nucleotides, the CDR3 is TGTGCCAGCAGCAAATCCGGGACTAGCGGTCCATACGAGCAGTACTTC. Its protein is CASSKSGTSGPYEQYF.

The CDR3 reads CASSIDPRDRVYNEQFF. The CDR3 nucleotides are TGTGCCAGTAGTATAGACCCCCGGGACAGGGTCTACAATGAGCAGTTCTTC. This sequence joins TRBV19 and TRBJ2-1; 9 nucleotides line up with TRBD1. V lost 0 bases to trimming and J lost 3 bases; unmatched junction nucleotides: 6. The CDR3 loop spans 17 amino acids. From germline, CDR1 is LNHDA and CDR2 SQIVND (reference sequence).

This chain connects TRBV28 to TRBJ1-1; perhaps TRBD1 as D (5 bases). CDR1 MDHEN and CDR2 SYDVKM come from the germline V gene. V dropped 6 bases and J dropped 4 bases, with 18 bases sitting between them. There are 15 residues in the CDR3. CDR3 sequence reads: CASRTLSGGGTEAFF. CDR3 DNA: TGTGCCAGCAGGACCCTTTCCGGGGGAGGCACTGAAGCTTTCTTT.

The chain joins TRBV7-2 to TRBJ2-3; 9 bases line up with TRBD2. The CDR3 runs 16 residues. With V trimmed by 6 bases and J by 4 bases, 11 bases remained unmatched. Germline values: CDR1 SGHTA, CDR2 FQGNSA. In nucleotides, the CDR3 is TGTGCCAGCAGTCCCCTAGCAGGGACTAGCTCAGATACGCAGTATTTT. Its translation: CASSPLAGTSSDTQYF.

The chain recombines TRBV19 with TRBJ1-5; the D is unclear. This CDR3 contains 15 residues. CDR1 is LNHDA and CDR2 is SQIVND in the germline V gene (reference sequence). Trimming shortened V by 4 bases and J by 3 bases, and 13 bases separated the two germline ends. In DNA form, the CDR3 reads TGTGCCAGTAGTACCAGGTTGGCGCTCAATCAGCCCCAGCATTTT. It is translated as CASSTRLALNQPQHF.

The V call is TRBV4-1, the J call TRBJ2-7; D ambiguous. V was pared by 1 base and J by 5 bases, with 12 bases between. The CDR3 consists of 14 residues. From germline, CDR1 is MGHRA and CDR2 YSYEKL. For the CDR3, the DNA is TGCGCCAGCAGCCAAGTCAAAGCTTTTGACGAGCAGTACTTC. Its translation: CASSQVKAFDEQYF.